The clone carrying this T cell receptor (beta chain) was counted between two and nine times. Antigen unknown. This record comes from a study of regulatory T cells in long-lasting Graves disease. Time point indicated: newly diagnosed GD, antithyroid drugs for less than 3 months. Researchers made the TCR library from RNA that was extracted from PBMCs. CDR3 regions were amplified by Arm-PCR using iRepertoire HTBI primers to build TCR beta libraries. TCRdb reprocessed the multiplex PCR reads with MiXCR, giving one entry per CDR3 protein. The sample records about 620,000 distinct CDR3 sequences, roughly 15% being singletons. Between the trimmed V and J ends, which lost 2 bases and 7 bases, there was a span of 12 bases. CDR3 length equals 14 residues. Germline V CDR1 and CDR2: SNHLY, FYNNEI. Study observations and caveats: A greater number of public clonotypes (2,741) was shared by persistent patients than by new patients (about 890). Repertoires from persistent disease leaned toward TRBV28, TRBJ1-2 and TRBJ2-5.

Another study also made use of these data, one on T cells in Graves' hyperthyroidism and ophthalmopathy. That paper adds: Exclusion criteria comprised uncontrolled infection, other autoimmune disease, pregnancy or lactation. HTBI primers were employed in a first-round RT-PCR of the TCR CDR3.

This TCR derives from a woman younger than 45 with Graves disease. Sequenced here: peripheral blood mononuclear cells (PBMCs), sampled at new diagnosis, from a patient treated with antithyroid drugs. The chain joins TRBV2 to TRBJ2-1; maybe TRBD1 (6 bases). CDR3 sequence reads: CASSETARGNEQFF. DNA for the CDR3: TGTGCCAGCAGTGAAACGGCAAGGGGGAATGAGCAGTTCTTC.